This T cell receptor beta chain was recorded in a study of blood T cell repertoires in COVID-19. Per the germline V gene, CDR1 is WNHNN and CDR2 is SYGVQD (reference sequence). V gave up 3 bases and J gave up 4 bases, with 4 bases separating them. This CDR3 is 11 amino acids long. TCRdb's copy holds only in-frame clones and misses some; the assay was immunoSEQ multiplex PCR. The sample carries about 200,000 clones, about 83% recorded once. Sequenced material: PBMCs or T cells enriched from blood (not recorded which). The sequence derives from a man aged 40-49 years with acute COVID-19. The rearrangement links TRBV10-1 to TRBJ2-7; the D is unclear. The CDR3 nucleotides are TGCGCCAGCAGTGACGGGTACGAGCAGTACTTC. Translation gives CASSDGYEQYF.